These T cell receptor beta chains were read from a single sample in a study of brain metastases from non-small cell lung cancer. Profiled with immunoSEQ multiplex PCR; TCRdb holds only in-frame clones, not every one. Of about 3,000 clones in the sample, 88% were seen once. The sequencing input was primary lung tumor tissue. These receptors all stem from a donor at least 40 years old with non-small cell lung cancer. Both conserved end residues are part of each CDR3. The D gene is left open where the match is weak. Not every row has a clone size; where given, it reads once, few, many or a size class.

TRBV29-1,TRBD1,TRBJ2-7,-,CSARDRESYEQYF,TGCAGCGCCCGGGACAGGGAATCCTACGAGCAGTACTTC
TRBV7-3,-,TRBJ2-3,-,CASSFTPGTDTQYF,TGTGCCAGCAGCTTTACGCCCGGCACAGATACGCAGTATTTT
TRBV10-3,TRBD2,TRBJ2-1,-,CAIGLAGSNEQFF,TGTGCCATTGGACTAGCGGGGAGCAATGAGCAGTTCTTC
TRBV6-4,TRBD2,TRBJ2-3,-,CASSASGGSTDTQYF,TGTGCCAGCAGTGCTAGCGGGGGGAGCACAGATACGCAGTATTTT
TRBV4-3,-,TRBJ1-2,-,CASSQVTQGNYGYTF,TGCGCCAGCAGCCAAGTCACCCAGGGAAACTATGGCTACACCTTC
TRBV19,-,TRBJ2-6,-,CASSTRLTGSASGANVLTF,TGTGCCAGTAGTACCCGTCTGACGGGGTCTGCGTCTGGGGCCAACGTCCTGACTTTC
TRBV2,-,TRBJ1-1,-,CASSERGGVRLNTEAFF,TGTGCCAGCAGTGAACGGGGGGGCGTCAGGTTGAACACTGAAGCTTTCTTT
TRBV6-2/TRBV6-3,TRBD2,TRBJ2-5,-,CASSSWTSATLATQYF,TGTGCCAGCAGTTCCTGGACTAGCGCCACTTTGGCGACCCAGTACTTC
TRBV30,-,TRBJ2-1,-,CAWSAKGWSYNEQFF,TGTGCCTGGAGTGCTAAGGGATGGTCCTACAATGAGCAGTTCTTC
TRBV6-5,-,TRBJ2-1,-,CASSYEQGTWEQFF,TGTGCCAGCAGTTACGAACAGGGGACTTGGGAGCAGTTCTTC
TRBV28,TRBD1,TRBJ1-5,-,CASSFLPGQGSQPQHF,TGTGCCAGCAGTTTTCTACCGGGACAGGGAAGTCAGCCCCAGCATTTT
TRBV5-1,-,TRBJ2-3,-,CASSSTHLHRYAQYF,TGCGCCAGCAGCTCGACTCACCTCCACAGATATGCGCAGTATTTT
TRBV30,-,TRBJ1-5,-,CAWSVGSNQPQHF,TGTGCCTGGAGTGTAGGGAGCAATCAGCCCCAGCATTTT
TRBV5-1,-,TRBJ2-7,-,CASSFTPGSYEQYF,TGCGCCAGCAGTTTTACACCGGGATCCTACGAGCAGTACTTC
TRBV27,-,TRBJ2-1,-,CASRGETYNEQFF,TGTGCCAGCAGAGGGGAGACTTACAATGAGCAGTTCTTC
TRBV19,-,TRBJ2-1,-,CASSDGLQTYNEQFF,TGTGCCAGTAGTGACGGATTACAAACCTACAATGAGCAGTTCTTC
TRBV27,-,TRBJ2-3,-,CASSLGTDTQYF,TGTGCCAGCAGTTTAGGAACAGATACGCAGTATTTT
TRBV5-1,-,TRBJ1-1,-,CASSLFFPPSQSNTEAFF,TGCGCCAGCAGCTTGTTTTTTCCCCCTTCGCAGTCGAACACTGAAGCTTTCTTT
TRBV19,-,TRBJ1-1,-,CASWRETEAFF,TGTGCCAGTTGGAGAGAGACTGAAGCTTTCTTT
TRBV6-2/TRBV6-3,-,TRBJ1-5,-,CASSNLQGSNQPQHF,TGTGCCAGCAGTAACCTACAGGGAAGCAATCAGCCCCAGCATTTT
TRBV28,TRBD1,TRBJ1-2,-,CASSPRDRSYYGYTF,TGTGCCAGCAGTCCTCGGGACAGGAGCTACTATGGCTACACCTTC
TRBV3-1/TRBV3-2,TRBD1,TRBJ1-2,-,CASSSGTGAIGYTF,TGTGCTAGCAGTTCCGGGACAGGGGCGATTGGCTACACCTTC
TRBV4-3,TRBD1,TRBJ2-3,-,CASSQISRRGLSTDTQYF,TGCGCCAGCAGCCAAATTTCCCGCAGGGGGCTAAGCACAGATACGCAGTATTTT
TRBV28,TRBD2,TRBJ2-7,-,CASSPGLAVTGYEQYF,TGTGCCAGCAGTCCAGGCCTAGCGGTAACGGGGTACGAGCAGTACTTC
TRBV5-5,-,TRBJ2-1,-,CASSLGIQIAYNEQFF,TGTGCCAGCAGTTTGGGAATCCAGATTGCGTACAATGAGCAGTTCTTC
TRBV29-1,-,TRBJ1-1,few,CSVSRDGLWNTEAFF,TGCAGCGTTTCCCGGGACGGTCTTTGGAACACTGAAGCTTTCTTT
TRBV27,-,TRBJ1-1,-,CASSLQGGLMNTEAFF,TGTGCCAGCAGCTTACAGGGAGGACTCATGAACACTGAAGCTTTCTTT
TRBV2,TRBD1,TRBJ2-7,few,CASSDRGYEQYF,TGTGCCAGCAGTGACAGGGGGTACGAGCAGTACTTC
TRBV5-1,-,TRBJ1-4,-,CASSLERANEKLFF,TGTGCCAGCAGCTTGGAGAGGGCTAATGAAAAACTGTTTTTT
TRBV25-1,-,TRBJ1-6,-,CASTHASPRGNSPLHF,TGTGCCAGCACCCACGCCTCCCCGAGGGGTAATTCACCCCTCCACTTT
TRBV4-2,TRBD2,TRBJ2-1,-,CASSQSASGRFNEQFF,TGTGCCAGCAGCCAATCGGCTAGCGGGAGATTCAATGAGCAGTTCTTC
TRBV7-9,-,TRBJ2-1,-,CASSHRDQQFF,TGTGCCAGCAGCCACCGGGACCAACAGTTCTTC
TRBV5-1,TRBD2,TRBJ2-7,-,CASSPGLAGDYEQYF,TGCGCCAGCAGCCCTGGACTAGCGGGAGACTACGAGCAGTACTTC
TRBV29-1,-,TRBJ2-2,-,CSVVQSNTRELFF,TGCAGCGTTGTACAGTCAAACACCAGGGAGCTGTTTTTT
TRBV30,-,TRBJ1-4,-,CAWSIREKLFF,TGTGCCTGGAGTATTAGGGAAAAACTGTTTTTT
TRBV24-1,-,TRBJ2-5,-,CATSETGTEKETQYF,TGTGCCACCAGTGAGACCGGGACGGAGAAAGAGACCCAGTACTTC
TRBV18,-,TRBJ1-1,-,CASSPPTGGDTEAFF,TGTGCCAGCTCACCACCTACTGGGGGGGACACTGAAGCTTTCTTT
TRBV4-3,TRBD1,TRBJ1-4,-,CASSRGRDSQSPNNEKLFF,TGCGCCAGCAGTAGGGGCCGGGACAGCCAAAGTCCAAATAATGAAAAACTGTTTTTT
TRBV29-1,TRBD1,TRBJ1-5,-,CSVKTTGRGDQPQHF,TGCAGCGTCAAGACGACAGGGCGAGGGGATCAGCCCCAGCATTTT